This is a list of T cell receptor beta chains from one sample in a study of cytomegalovirus exposure and HLA in healthy donors. TCRdb's copy holds only in-frame clones and misses some; the assay was immunoSEQ multiplex PCR. The sample includes roughly 100,000 clones, 69% of them seen just once. Sequencing was done on a sample of PBMCs. The receptor source for this set is a man aged 30 to 39 in good health and CMV-seronegative. The CDR3 runs from the conserved cysteine through the conserved F or W. The D gene is left open where the match is weak. Clone size appears in some rows only: once, few, many, or a class for an expanded clone.

J: TRBJ2-7
D: -
size: few
V: TRBV6-5
CDR3: CASSSLGGHEQYF
DNA: TGTGCCAGCAGCTCTCTGGGGGGGCACGAGCAGTACTTC

J: TRBJ1-2
D: -
size: -
V: TRBV13
CDR3: CASSFGTAYGYTF
DNA: TGTGCCAGCAGCTTCGGAACAGCCTATGGCTACACCTTC

J: TRBJ1-2
D: -
size: once
V: TRBV2
CDR3: CASSGSNYGYTF
DNA: TGTGCCAGCAGTGGTTCAAACTATGGCTACACCTTC

J: TRBJ1-1
D: -
size: once
V: TRBV7-2
CDR3: CASSYGQGHTEAFF
DNA: TGTGCCAGCAGCTACGGACAAGGCCACACTGAAGCTTTCTTT

J: TRBJ2-7
D: -
size: -
V: TRBV6-1
CDR3: CASSEALASYEQYF
DNA: TGTGCCAGCAGTGAAGCGTTGGCATCCTACGAGCAGTACTTC

J: TRBJ1-2
D: -
size: -
V: TRBV16
CDR3: CASSQFPDGYTF
DNA: TGTGCCAGCAGCCAATTTCCGGATGGCTACACCTTC

J: TRBJ2-1
D: -
size: -
V: TRBV5-1
CDR3: CASSLRVGGTANEQFF
DNA: TGCGCCAGCAGCTTGAGGGTTGGGGGGACCGCCAATGAGCAGTTCTTC

J: TRBJ2-1
D: TRBD2
size: -
V: TRBV7-6
CDR3: CASSLDGGGEQFF
DNA: TGTGCCAGCAGCTTAGATGGCGGGGGTGAGCAGTTCTTC

J: TRBJ2-7
D: TRBD2
size: few
V: TRBV10-3
CDR3: CAIRGGSGRDYEQYF
DNA: TGTGCCATCAGGGGTGGTAGCGGGAGGGACTACGAGCAGTACTTC

J: TRBJ2-2
D: -
size: -
V: TRBV6-6
CDR3: CASSYILTETPGELFF
DNA: TGTGCCAGCAGTTACATCCTTACAGAAACTCCCGGGGAGCTGTTTTTT

J: TRBJ1-1
D: -
size: -
V: TRBV5-1
CDR3: CASSLGVGERGAFF
DNA: TGCGCCAGCAGCTTGGGGGTAGGGGAAAGAGGAGCTTTCTTT

J: TRBJ2-7
D: -
size: -
V: TRBV2
CDR3: CASRADSYEQYF
DNA: TGTGCCAGCAGGGCCGACTCCTACGAGCAGTACTTC

J: TRBJ1-3
D: -
size: -
V: TRBV11-3
CDR3: CASSFRGSSGNTIYF
DNA: TGTGCCAGCAGCTTCAGGGGCTCCTCTGGAAACACCATATATTTT

J: TRBJ2-7
D: -
size: few
V: TRBV9
CDR3: CASSVDPSSYEQYF
DNA: TGTGCCAGCAGCGTAGACCCCAGTTCCTACGAGCAGTACTTC

J: TRBJ1-2
D: TRBD1
size: few
V: TRBV4-3
CDR3: CASSQTTGLYGYTF
DNA: TGCGCCAGCAGCCAAACGACAGGGCTCTATGGCTACACCTTC

J: TRBJ2-7
D: -
size: -
V: TRBV7-2
CDR3: CASSLRQGGGYEQYF
DNA: TGTGCCAGCAGCTTACGTCAGGGAGGGGGCTACGAGCAGTACTTC

J: TRBJ1-1
D: -
size: -
V: TRBV7-2
CDR3: CASSLDLTEAFF
DNA: TGTGCCAGCAGCTTAGATCTCACTGAAGCTTTCTTT

J: TRBJ2-5
D: TRBD2
size: once
V: TRBV19
CDR3: CASSIDRFPGGRETQYF
DNA: TGTGCCAGTAGTATAGATCGCTTTCCGGGGGGACGCGAGACCCAGTACTTC

J: TRBJ2-5
D: -
size: -
V: TRBV11-2
CDR3: CASSFPPSGYETQYF
DNA: TGTGCCAGCAGCTTTCCCCCCTCAGGGTACGAGACCCAGTACTTC

J: TRBJ2-2
D: -
size: -
V: TRBV4-1
CDR3: CASSQVGTLNTGELFF
DNA: TGCGCCAGCAGCCAAGTAGGGACACTCAACACCGGGGAGCTGTTTTTT

J: TRBJ1-4
D: -
size: few
V: TRBV6-6
CDR3: CASSSFGHSLNEKLFF
DNA: TGTGCCAGCAGTTCCTTTGGACACAGCCTAAATGAAAAACTGTTTTTT

J: TRBJ2-1
D: TRBD2
size: once
V: TRBV11-3
CDR3: CASSSGTSGRARSNEQFF
DNA: TGTGCCAGCAGCTCCGGGACTAGCGGGAGGGCCCGTAGTAATGAGCAGTTCTTC

J: TRBJ2-3
D: -
size: -
V: TRBV19
CDR3: CASSTNSDTQYF
DNA: TGTGCCAGTAGTACCAACTCAGATACGCAGTATTTT

J: TRBJ1-2
D: TRBD1
size: -
V: TRBV4-2
CDR3: CASSSTDRDGYTF
DNA: TGTGCCAGCAGCTCAACGGACAGGGACGGCTACACCTTC

J: TRBJ1-5
D: -
size: once
V: TRBV29-1
CDR3: CSVSDSGNQPQHF
DNA: TGCAGCGTTTCTGACAGCGGCAATCAGCCCCAGCATTTT